This entry lists 6 T cell receptor beta chains sequenced from one sample in a study of human thymus T cells. Assay: immunoSEQ multiplex PCR; the TCRdb copy retains only in-frame clones and omits some. This sample carries about 130,000 clones, around 95% of them seen once, and the ten largest clones take 0.02% to 0.03%. Corrective heart surgery yielded resections, and these provided the thymus tissue. Sequencing input: thymus tissue. The source is a boy in the first two years of life with a congenital heart defect but otherwise immunologically healthy.

The rearrangement links TRBV6-1 to TRBJ1-6; 8 positions match TRBD1. V dropped 3 bases and J dropped 8; count of bases not matched to a gene: 9. CDR3 size: 16 residues. Germline CDR1 and CDR2: MNHNS and SASEGT. CDR3 amino acids: CASSDTMGQEDSPLHF. In DNA form, the CDR3 reads TGTGCCAGCAGTGATACGATGGGACAGGAGGATTCACCCCTCCACTTT.

This chain joins TRBV6-5 and TRBJ1-4; D gene ambiguous. The CDR3 has 14 amino acids. Germline V lookup: CDR1 MNHEY, CDR2 SVGAGI. Trimming stripped 5 bases from V and 2 bases from J, with 9 bases between. The CDR3 reads CASSVQPTNEKLFF. The CDR3 coding sequence is TGTGCCAGCAGTGTTCAGCCTACTAATGAAAAACTGTTTTTT.

This clone was picked up one time. The chain has TRBV6-1 and TRBJ2-1, with D possibly matching TRBD2 (6 bases). Germline V gives CDR1 MNHNS, CDR2 SASEGT. Trimming pared 0 bases from V and 9 bases from J, leaving 24 bases between. This CDR3 comprises 18 residues. The CDR3 protein is CASSEARWRATGKLEQFF. CDR3 bases: TGTGCCAGCAGTGAAGCGCGATGGAGGGCTACCGGTAAGCTTGAGCAGTTCTTC.

This clone was seen only once. The chain employs TRBV28 and TRBJ1-2, with 9 positions matching TRBD1. The CDR3 sequence is 14 residues long. The V and J ends lost 2 bases and 7 bases, in that order; junction bases with no gene match: 5. Per germline, CDR1 MDHEN and CDR2 SYDVKM. CDR3 in DNA: TGTGCCAGCAGTTTAGGGACAGGGCTCGGTGGCTACACCTTC. This codes for CASSLGTGLGGYTF.

The chain is built from TRBV2 and TRBJ2-7, with 8 bases lining up with TRBD1. The junction had 7 bases not matched to a gene; V was cut back by 2 bases and J by 1 base. The CDR3 extends over 16 amino acids. Germline values: CDR1 SNHLY, CDR2 FYNNEI. DNA of the CDR3: TGTGCCAGCAGTGAAAATTCAGGGGGCGCTTCCTACGAGCAGTACTTC. Its protein is CASSENSGGASYEQYF. The full variable domain, completed using reference TRBV2 and TRBJ2-7, is EPEVTQTPSHQVTQMGQEVILRCVPISNHLYFYWYRQILGQKVEFLVSFYNNEISEKSEIFDDQFSVERPDGSNFTLKIRSTKLEDSAMYFCASSENSGGASYEQYFGPGTRLTVT.

The chain joins TRBV4-2 to TRBJ1-1; D ambiguous. This CDR3 comprises 13 residues. CDR1 is LGHNA and CDR2 is YNFKEQ in the germline V gene. V was clipped by 0 bases and J by 3 bases, with 5 bases between them. CDR3 in amino acids: CASSQDQYTEAFF. CDR3 in DNA: TGTGCCAGCAGCCAAGATCAGTACACTGAAGCTTTCTTT.